This TCR beta chain was recovered during a study of identical twins. Findings of the study overall: Part of the zero-insertion signal could reflect confounding by invariant MAIT and iNKT cells. Insertions ran lower in abundant cord blood beta clonotypes, though not in memory repertoires.

TCRdb redid the calling of the 5' RACE reads with MiXCR, one entry per CDR3 protein. The data contain a few hundred thousand distinct CDR3 sequences, nearly 10% of them seen just once; the ten biggest clones take up 2.5% to 3.5%. A remark on this clonotype: Its antigen is still unknown.

Between the trimmed V and J ends, which lost 3 bases and 0 bases, there was a span of 12 bases. The CDR3 is 15 residues long. The germline V gene encodes CDR1 SQVTM and CDR2 ANQGSEA. The data were also submitted as part of a second study, on yellow fever vaccine responses in identical twins.

The TCR sequence derives from a woman aged 18-29 years in good health. The gene calls are TRBV29-1 and TRBJ2-1; D unclear. Source material: PBMCs. Here the CDR3 reads CSVEPLAPSYNEQFF. CDR3 DNA sequence: TGCAGCGTTGAGCCCCTCGCCCCCTCCTACAATGAGCAGTTCTTC.